These 8 T cell receptor beta chains originate from one sample sequenced in a study of cytomegalovirus exposure and HLA in healthy donors. Primers for the PCR totalled 60 Vbeta and 13 Jbeta. Produced via immunoSEQ multiplex PCR; TCRdb's table is partial and in-frame only. The sample consists of approximately 140,000 clones, approximately 82% of them appearing once. Sequencing input: PBMCs. Receptor source: a man over 45 in good health and CMV-seronegative.

CDR3 sequence reads: CASRDDRGHGYTF. CDR3 DNA: TGTGCCAGCAGAGACGACAGGGGACATGGCTACACCTTC. The J gene is TRBJ1-2, the V gene TRBV2; 8 bases map to TRBD1. The CDR3 runs 13 residues. CDR1 is SNHLY, CDR2 FYNNEI, per germline. The ends lost 6 bases at V and 6 bases at J; junction bases unmatched: 6.

This rearrangement joins TRBV7-2 to TRBJ1-2; 9 bases align to TRBD1. The CDR3 has 15 residues. Germline V gene sequence: CDR1 SGHTA, CDR2 FQGNSA. V lost 5 bases and J lost 2; bases outside the gene matches: 6. This chain's CDR3 is CASSPRQGGNYGYTF. In DNA form, the CDR3 reads TGTGCCAGCAGCCCCCGACAGGGGGGGAACTATGGCTACACCTTC.

The rearrangement uses TRBV29-1 and TRBJ2-1; the match to TRBD1 covers 12 bases. The CDR3 loop spans 14 amino acids. With 6 bases clipped from V and 12 bases from J, the junction kept 12 bases outside the gene matches. In germline, CDR1 is SQVTM, CDR2 ANQGSEA. CDR3 DNA: TGCAGCGTCGCCGGGACAGGGGGCCAATTTGGGCAGTTCTTC. Translated: CSVAGTGGQFGQFF.

The chain employs TRBV5-1 and TRBJ2-6, with 10 bases aligning to TRBD1. Per germline, CDR1 SGHRS and CDR2 YFSETQ. V trimming: 4 bases; J trimming: 2 bases; junction bases outside the gene matches: 3. The CDR3 is 16 amino acids. The CDR3 spells CASSETGGAGANVLTF. CDR3 sequence (DNA): TGCGCCAGCAGCGAGACAGGGGGCGCTGGGGCCAACGTCCTGACTTTC.

The V and J genes are TRBV4-2 and TRBJ2-7; 7 positions match TRBD1. This CDR3 contains 14 residues. Per germline, CDR1 LGHNA and CDR2 YNFKEQ. V lost 4 bases and J lost 2; bases outside the gene matches: 5. CDR3 in amino acids: CASSPRGTTYEQYF. In nucleotides, the CDR3 is TGTGCCAGCAGCCCCAGGGGGACGACCTACGAGCAGTACTTC.

This chain uses TRBV7-9 with TRBJ1-1; TRBD1 might be the D (5 bases). CDR3 length equals 16 residues. In germline, CDR1 is SEHNR, CDR2 FQNEAQ (reference sequence). Deletions cut 0 bases from V and 4 bases from J, with 15 bases between. CDR3 loop: CASSLALGGSATEAFF. The CDR3 nucleotides read TGTGCCAGCAGCTTAGCGCTCGGGGGGTCCGCCACTGAAGCTTTCTTT.

A few counts support this clone. The CDR3 nucleotides read TGTGCCAGCAGCTTAGAGTACAAGCGGGGGAACTATGGCTACACCTTC. This translates into CASSLEYKRGNYGYTF. The chain links TRBV11-2 to TRBJ1-2, with a weak D call TRBD1 (5 bases). V shed 0 bases and J shed 2 bases, with 13 bases lying between them. Germline assignment: CDR1 SGHAT and CDR2 FQNNGV. This CDR3 has 16 amino acids.

CDR3 bases: TGTGCCTGGAGTGTGGCAGGATATGAAAAACTGTTTTTT. It codes for CAWSVAGYEKLFF. The chain employs TRBV30 and TRBJ1-4, with D uncertain. CDR3 length: 13 amino acids. Trimming took off 0 bases at V and 6 bases at J, with 8 bases between the two ends. The germline gives CDR1 GTSNPN, CDR2 SVGIG (reference sequence).